This passage covers 5 T cell receptor beta chains from one sample sequenced in a study of shared clonotypes between healthy human individuals. The protocol was immunoSEQ multiplex PCR, while the TCRdb copy is restricted to in-frame clones and leaves out a portion. Among 90,000 to 120,000 clones listed, about 70% were seen once. Sequencing input: memory CD8+ T cells sorted from blood. Sample subset: CD45RO+ cells pooled with CCR7-negative TemRA cells. These receptors were taken from a woman aged 30 to 39 in good health.

This chain links TRBV11-2 with TRBJ2-5; D gene ambiguous. Trimming took 4 bases from V and 3 from J, leaving 9 bases between them. The germline V gene has CDR1 SGHAT and CDR2 FQNNGV. CDR3 size: 13 residues. The CDR3 loop is CASSSRTKETQYF. CDR3 in DNA: TGTGCCAGCAGCTCTAGGACCAAAGAGACCCAGTACTTC. Supplemented by reference TRBV11-2 and TRBJ2-5, the full variable domain reads EAGVAQSPRYKIIEKRQSVAFWCNPISGHATLYWYQQILGQGPKLLIQFQNNGVVDDSQLPKDRFSAERLKGVDSTLKIQPAKLEDSAVYLCASSSRTKETQYFGPGTRLLVL.

V and J are TRBV4-2 and TRBJ1-3, with 7 bases aligning to TRBD1. The CDR3 totals 17 residues. V shed 2 bases, J shed 4 bases, and the junction held 11 bases outside the gene matches. The germline gives CDR1 LGHNA, CDR2 YNFKEQ. As DNA, the CDR3 is TGTGCCAGCAGCCAAAGATTCAGGGGGGCGTCAGGAAACACCATATATTTT. Protein: CASSQRFRGASGNTIYF.

The chain carries TRBV5-6 and TRBJ2-2; tentative D call: TRBD1 (5 bases). The CDR3 runs to 16 residues. CDR1 and CDR2 from the germline V gene are SGHDT and YYEEEE. The ends were cut back, 0 bases at V and 4 bases at J, with 13 bases in the middle. In DNA, the CDR3 is TGTGCCAGCAGCTTGGAGGGGCAGGGCGGCACCGGGGAGCTGTTTTTT. Translation gives CASSLEGQGGTGELFF.

Of note for this clone: One base separates it from a far larger clone, so it is likely a read error. The J gene is TRBJ1-5, the V gene TRBV19; D is perhaps TRBD1 (5 bases). The CDR3 totals 16 residues. CDR1 LNHDA and CDR2 SQIVND come from the germline V gene (reference sequence). CDR3 DNA sequence: TGTACCAGTAGTATTTTTGCGGGGACCACCAATCAGCCCCAGCATTTT. Encoded protein: CTSSIFAGTTNQPQHF. Full variable domain (missing parts from reference TRBV19 and TRBJ1-5): DGGITQSPKYLFRKEGQNVTLSCEQNLNHDAMYWYRQDPGQGLRLIYYSQIVNDFQKGDIAEGYSVSREKKESFPLTVTSAQKNPTAFYLCTSSIFAGTTNQPQHFGDGTRLSIL.

This clone was detected only once. This chain joins TRBV9 and TRBJ2-3, with D perhaps TRBD1 (5 bases). Per germline, CDR1 SGDLS and CDR2 YYNGEE. The CDR3 length is 15 residues. The V end was cut by 1 base, the J end by 4 bases, with 13 bases between. CDR3 nucleotide sequence: TGTGCCAGCAGCGTACAGGGCGTTCAGGCAGATACGCAGTATTTT. This sequence encodes CASSVQGVQADTQYF.